This T cell receptor (beta chain) was retrieved from a study of CD8+ T cells in alopecia areata. Overall study: It was oral tofacitinib, at 5 to 10 mg twice daily, that treated patients received. General study results and limits: Patients shared TCRs less clearly than mice did, possibly owing to HLA. Expanded CD8+ clones among the top 100, as well as scalp clonality, were significantly decreased by tofacitinib.

Points on this clone: Its antigen remains unknown.

RNA extraction and reverse transcription yielded cDNA as sequencing template. Produced via immunoSEQ multiplex PCR; TCRdb's table is partial and in-frame only. In the table there are 210,000 or so clones, 66% of which are singletons. The treatment: oral pan-JAK inhibitor, 5-10 mg twice daily. Alopecia areata patients had lesional scalp punch biopsies and peripheral blood taken from them. The CDR3 covers 15 residues. Per germline, CDR1 LNHNV and CDR2 YYDKDF (reference sequence). V trimming: 4 bases; J trimming: 7 bases; junction bases outside the gene matches: 7. The V call is TRBV15, the J call TRBJ2-2; 9 nucleotides match TRBD1. The input for sequencing was CD4+ T cells sorted from blood, taken at week 44, from a patient treated with tofacitinib. The sequence was obtained from a human donor with alopecia areata. The CDR3 protein is CATSMGGQGFGELFF. CDR3 nucleotides: TGTGCCACCAGCATGGGGGGACAGGGATTCGGGGAGCTGTTTTTT.